What follows is one T cell receptor (beta chain) and its context. This specimen belongs to a study of blood T cell repertoires in COVID-19. Overall study context: Samples of COVID-19 (acute and convalescent) were obtained from the United States, Italy and Spain. Sample material is recorded as cDNA or gDNA derived from T cells, B-cell-depleted T cells, or PBMCs.

The authors' processing: Reference gene primer amplification gave nucleated cell count estimates. TCRdb's table, derived via immunoSEQ multiplex PCR, lists solely in-frame clones and lacks some. The V and J calls and the clone size are those of that table, but D and trimming were determined from the DNA. The repertoire has around 200,000 clones, about 90% of them found once; the top ten carry about 2%. The CDR3 contains 15 residues. The ends lost 5 bases at V and 3 bases at J; junction bases unmatched: 8. The germline V gene encodes CDR1 SGHNT and CDR2 YENEEA. Sequencing was done on a sample of peripheral blood. The sequence derives from a man aged 40-50 years with active or convalescent COVID-19. This sequence joins TRBV11-3 and TRBJ2-5, with 8 bases that match TRBD2. The CDR3 sequence is CASSPGGGGKETQYF. The DNA of the CDR3 is TGTGCCAGCAGCCCGGGGGGCGGGGGGAAAGAGACCCAGTACTTC.